The 8 T cell receptor beta chains below were found in one sample sequenced in a study of blood T cell repertoires in COVID-19. Profiling relied on immunoSEQ multiplex PCR, and the TCRdb table lists in-frame clones only, not all of them. This sample yields approximately 240,000 clones, of which 85% to 90% are seen a single time; approximately 2.8% belongs to the top ten. Sequencing was carried out using PBMCs or T cells enriched from blood (not recorded which). All receptors derive from a woman in her forties or fifties in a cohort exposed to, infected with or recovered from COVID-19 (not recorded which).

This clone showed up just once. This chain uses TRBV29-1 with TRBJ2-7; unclear D gene. From germline, CDR1 is SQVTM and CDR2 ANQGSEA. V lost 5 bases to trimming and J lost 6 bases, with 17 bases between them. The CDR3 contains 13 residues. For the CDR3, the DNA is TGCAGCGTTCGGGTGCGCGTCGTTGGCGAGCAGTACTTC. Its protein is CSVRVRVVGEQYF.

Written as DNA, the CDR3 is TGTGCCAGCTCACCACCGTCCAGGGTAAATCAGCCCCAGCATTTT. Encoded protein: CASSPPSRVNQPQHF. The rearrangement joins TRBV18 to TRBJ1-5; maybe TRBD1 (5 bases). Trimming stripped 0 bases from V and 4 bases from J, with 10 bases between. Looked up from germline, CDR1 is KGHSH and CDR2 is LQKENI. The CDR3 runs 15 residues.

The chain is built from TRBV19 and TRBJ1-5, with 8 positions matching TRBD1. From germline, CDR1 is LNHDA and CDR2 SQIVND (reference sequence). This CDR3 is 18 amino acids long. The V gene end was trimmed by 7 bases and the J gene end by 2 bases; junction bases not matched to a gene: 16. The CDR3 nucleotides are TGTGCCAGTACCCCATCGGGACAGGCCTATATTCGCAATCAGCCCCAGCATTTT. This codes for CASTPSGQAYIRNQPQHF.

This chain connects TRBV5-5 to TRBJ1-1, with no clear D. The CDR3 has 17 amino acids. The V gene lost 1 base and the J gene lost 1 base, with 17 bases spanning the gap. Germline V gene data show CDR1 as SGHKS and CDR2 as YYEKEE (reference sequence). This CDR3 is CASSLKIVRGWNTEAFF. In nucleotides, the CDR3 is TGTGCCAGCAGCTTGAAAATTGTCAGAGGTTGGAACACTGAAGCTTTCTTT.

Only one count was recorded for this clone. The chain recombines TRBV12-3 or TRBV12-4 with TRBJ1-1, with D maybe TRBD1 (5 bases). V gave up 1 base and J gave up 4 bases, with 7 bases separating them. The length of the CDR3 is 13 residues. CDR3 coding DNA: TGTGCCAGCAGTTTAGTCGGGGGCACTGAAGCTTTCTTT. Translation: CASSLVGGTEAFF.

This chain uses TRBV12-5 with TRBJ1-3; 11 nucleotides agree with TRBD1. The trim removed 7 bases at V and 8 bases at J, leaving 7 bases unmatched. The CDR3 covers 14 residues. Germline V gives CDR1 LGHNT, CDR2 FRNRAP. The CDR3 here is CASARDRGWDTIYF. The CDR3 bases are TGTGCTAGTGCCCGGGACAGGGGGTGGGACACCATATATTTT.

The chain combines TRBV21-1 with TRBJ2-3; the table's D call TRBD2 went unverified against the DNA. TRBV21-1 is labeled a pseudogene. This CDR3 spans 17 amino acids. The CDR3 protein is CASSKALVSGVGDTQYF. CDR3 DNA: TGTGCCAGCAGCAAAGCGCTGGTTAGCGGGGTTGGAGATACGCAGTATTTT.

This chain connects TRBV28 to TRBJ2-3; 11 positions match TRBD1. CDR1 MDHEN and CDR2 SYDVKM come from the germline V gene. The CDR3 contains 16 residues. J lost 3 bases, V lost 6 bases, and 8 bases had no gene match. CDR3 sequence (DNA): TGTGCCAGCAGATGGACAGGGGGCAAGAGGACAGATACGCAGTATTTT. Amino acid sequence: CASRWTGGKRTDTQYF.